This TCR beta chain was documented in a study of blood T cell repertoires in COVID-19. About the research overall: COVID-19 samples from acute and convalescent phases originated in the United States, Italy and Spain. T cells, B-cell-depleted T cells, or PBMCs supplied cDNA or gDNA.

CDR3 size: 15 residues. With 3 bases clipped from V and 8 bases from J, the junction kept 10 bases outside the gene matches. Germline CDR1 and CDR2: KGHSH and LQKENI. Authors' data handling: Quantification of nucleated cells was approximated via reference gene primer amplification. Clones were sequenced by immunoSEQ multiplex PCR, and TCRdb holds only the in-frame ones, with some missing. That table is the source of V, J and clone size, and D and trimming were worked out from the DNA. The table shows 100,000 to 150,000 clones, with roughly four fifths occurring only once. The chain combines TRBV18 with TRBJ1-2; 9 bases align to TRBD1. The material sequenced was peripheral blood. This sequence was found in a middle-aged man with active or convalescent COVID-19. CDR3 nucleotides: TGTGCCAGCTCACCGTTTGGGCCGGGACAGGGAGGCTACACCTTC. It encodes CASSPFGPGQGGYTF.